Below, 5 T cell receptor beta chains from the same sample are listed, as sequenced in a study of T cells in localized non-small cell lung cancer. Sequenced by immunoSEQ multiplex PCR; TCRdb stores in-frame clones only, minus some. Counted here are tens of thousands of clones, more than 85% occurring once; the ten biggest clones make up approximately 12%. This specimen was peripheral blood mononuclear cells, taken before any cancer treatment. Source of these receptors: a female donor over 55 with stage II lung adenocarcinoma.

The rearrangement uses TRBV9 and TRBJ2-5, with 10 bases that match TRBD1. The DNA end is a closer match to TRBJ2-7, so the J assignment may be wrong. CDR3 length: 15 residues. Germline lookup yields CDR1 SGDLS and CDR2 YYNGEE. The CDR3 nucleotides are TGTGCCAGCAGCGTAGGGGACAGGGGAGCCTACGAGCAGTACTTC. It is translated as CASSVGDRGAYEQYF.

This clone was picked up a small number of times. V is TRBV5-1 and J is TRBJ1-6; the D gene is possibly TRBD1 (5 bases). V was trimmed by 4 bases and J by 14 bases, leaving 22 bases between them. This CDR3 is built from 15 residues. Germline CDR1 reads SGHRS; CDR2 reads YFSETQ. The CDR3 coding sequence is TGCGCCAGCAGCCCCGTCGGCGGGGACCTCTCGGCCCTCCACTTT. The encoded protein is CASSPVGGDLSALHF.

In its sample, this clone was seen once. The V and J genes are TRBV11-1 and TRBJ2-1, with 8 nucleotides matching TRBD2. CDR3 size: 16 residues. From germline, CDR1 is SGHAT and CDR2 FQDESV (reference sequence). The V gene end was trimmed by 3 bases and the J gene end by 4 bases; junction bases not matched to a gene: 8. CDR3 region: CASSFSLAGSYNEQFF. CDR3 bases: TGTGCCAGCAGCTTTTCGTTAGCGGGGTCTTACAATGAGCAGTTCTTC.

V is TRBV27 and J is TRBJ1-1; D remains unclear. Germline CDR1 MNHEY, CDR2 SMNVEV (reference sequence). Trimming removed 3 bases from V and 0 bases from J, with 14 bases in between. The CDR3 length is 16 residues. The CDR3 loop reads CASSLRSNSMNTEAFF. CDR3 nucleotides: TGTGCCAGCAGTTTGAGGTCAAACTCCATGAACACTGAAGCTTTCTTT.

The V gene is TRBV2, the J gene TRBJ1-5, with D possibly being TRBD1 (5 bases). CDR1 and CDR2 (germline): SNHLY, FYNNEI. This CDR3 region has 15 residues. The ends were cut back, 4 bases at V and 5 bases at J, with 15 bases in the middle. The CDR3 DNA sequence: TGTGCCAGCAGTGGTACTGGGGCTAGGGATCAGCCCCAGCATTTT. Encoded protein: CASSGTGARDQPQHF.